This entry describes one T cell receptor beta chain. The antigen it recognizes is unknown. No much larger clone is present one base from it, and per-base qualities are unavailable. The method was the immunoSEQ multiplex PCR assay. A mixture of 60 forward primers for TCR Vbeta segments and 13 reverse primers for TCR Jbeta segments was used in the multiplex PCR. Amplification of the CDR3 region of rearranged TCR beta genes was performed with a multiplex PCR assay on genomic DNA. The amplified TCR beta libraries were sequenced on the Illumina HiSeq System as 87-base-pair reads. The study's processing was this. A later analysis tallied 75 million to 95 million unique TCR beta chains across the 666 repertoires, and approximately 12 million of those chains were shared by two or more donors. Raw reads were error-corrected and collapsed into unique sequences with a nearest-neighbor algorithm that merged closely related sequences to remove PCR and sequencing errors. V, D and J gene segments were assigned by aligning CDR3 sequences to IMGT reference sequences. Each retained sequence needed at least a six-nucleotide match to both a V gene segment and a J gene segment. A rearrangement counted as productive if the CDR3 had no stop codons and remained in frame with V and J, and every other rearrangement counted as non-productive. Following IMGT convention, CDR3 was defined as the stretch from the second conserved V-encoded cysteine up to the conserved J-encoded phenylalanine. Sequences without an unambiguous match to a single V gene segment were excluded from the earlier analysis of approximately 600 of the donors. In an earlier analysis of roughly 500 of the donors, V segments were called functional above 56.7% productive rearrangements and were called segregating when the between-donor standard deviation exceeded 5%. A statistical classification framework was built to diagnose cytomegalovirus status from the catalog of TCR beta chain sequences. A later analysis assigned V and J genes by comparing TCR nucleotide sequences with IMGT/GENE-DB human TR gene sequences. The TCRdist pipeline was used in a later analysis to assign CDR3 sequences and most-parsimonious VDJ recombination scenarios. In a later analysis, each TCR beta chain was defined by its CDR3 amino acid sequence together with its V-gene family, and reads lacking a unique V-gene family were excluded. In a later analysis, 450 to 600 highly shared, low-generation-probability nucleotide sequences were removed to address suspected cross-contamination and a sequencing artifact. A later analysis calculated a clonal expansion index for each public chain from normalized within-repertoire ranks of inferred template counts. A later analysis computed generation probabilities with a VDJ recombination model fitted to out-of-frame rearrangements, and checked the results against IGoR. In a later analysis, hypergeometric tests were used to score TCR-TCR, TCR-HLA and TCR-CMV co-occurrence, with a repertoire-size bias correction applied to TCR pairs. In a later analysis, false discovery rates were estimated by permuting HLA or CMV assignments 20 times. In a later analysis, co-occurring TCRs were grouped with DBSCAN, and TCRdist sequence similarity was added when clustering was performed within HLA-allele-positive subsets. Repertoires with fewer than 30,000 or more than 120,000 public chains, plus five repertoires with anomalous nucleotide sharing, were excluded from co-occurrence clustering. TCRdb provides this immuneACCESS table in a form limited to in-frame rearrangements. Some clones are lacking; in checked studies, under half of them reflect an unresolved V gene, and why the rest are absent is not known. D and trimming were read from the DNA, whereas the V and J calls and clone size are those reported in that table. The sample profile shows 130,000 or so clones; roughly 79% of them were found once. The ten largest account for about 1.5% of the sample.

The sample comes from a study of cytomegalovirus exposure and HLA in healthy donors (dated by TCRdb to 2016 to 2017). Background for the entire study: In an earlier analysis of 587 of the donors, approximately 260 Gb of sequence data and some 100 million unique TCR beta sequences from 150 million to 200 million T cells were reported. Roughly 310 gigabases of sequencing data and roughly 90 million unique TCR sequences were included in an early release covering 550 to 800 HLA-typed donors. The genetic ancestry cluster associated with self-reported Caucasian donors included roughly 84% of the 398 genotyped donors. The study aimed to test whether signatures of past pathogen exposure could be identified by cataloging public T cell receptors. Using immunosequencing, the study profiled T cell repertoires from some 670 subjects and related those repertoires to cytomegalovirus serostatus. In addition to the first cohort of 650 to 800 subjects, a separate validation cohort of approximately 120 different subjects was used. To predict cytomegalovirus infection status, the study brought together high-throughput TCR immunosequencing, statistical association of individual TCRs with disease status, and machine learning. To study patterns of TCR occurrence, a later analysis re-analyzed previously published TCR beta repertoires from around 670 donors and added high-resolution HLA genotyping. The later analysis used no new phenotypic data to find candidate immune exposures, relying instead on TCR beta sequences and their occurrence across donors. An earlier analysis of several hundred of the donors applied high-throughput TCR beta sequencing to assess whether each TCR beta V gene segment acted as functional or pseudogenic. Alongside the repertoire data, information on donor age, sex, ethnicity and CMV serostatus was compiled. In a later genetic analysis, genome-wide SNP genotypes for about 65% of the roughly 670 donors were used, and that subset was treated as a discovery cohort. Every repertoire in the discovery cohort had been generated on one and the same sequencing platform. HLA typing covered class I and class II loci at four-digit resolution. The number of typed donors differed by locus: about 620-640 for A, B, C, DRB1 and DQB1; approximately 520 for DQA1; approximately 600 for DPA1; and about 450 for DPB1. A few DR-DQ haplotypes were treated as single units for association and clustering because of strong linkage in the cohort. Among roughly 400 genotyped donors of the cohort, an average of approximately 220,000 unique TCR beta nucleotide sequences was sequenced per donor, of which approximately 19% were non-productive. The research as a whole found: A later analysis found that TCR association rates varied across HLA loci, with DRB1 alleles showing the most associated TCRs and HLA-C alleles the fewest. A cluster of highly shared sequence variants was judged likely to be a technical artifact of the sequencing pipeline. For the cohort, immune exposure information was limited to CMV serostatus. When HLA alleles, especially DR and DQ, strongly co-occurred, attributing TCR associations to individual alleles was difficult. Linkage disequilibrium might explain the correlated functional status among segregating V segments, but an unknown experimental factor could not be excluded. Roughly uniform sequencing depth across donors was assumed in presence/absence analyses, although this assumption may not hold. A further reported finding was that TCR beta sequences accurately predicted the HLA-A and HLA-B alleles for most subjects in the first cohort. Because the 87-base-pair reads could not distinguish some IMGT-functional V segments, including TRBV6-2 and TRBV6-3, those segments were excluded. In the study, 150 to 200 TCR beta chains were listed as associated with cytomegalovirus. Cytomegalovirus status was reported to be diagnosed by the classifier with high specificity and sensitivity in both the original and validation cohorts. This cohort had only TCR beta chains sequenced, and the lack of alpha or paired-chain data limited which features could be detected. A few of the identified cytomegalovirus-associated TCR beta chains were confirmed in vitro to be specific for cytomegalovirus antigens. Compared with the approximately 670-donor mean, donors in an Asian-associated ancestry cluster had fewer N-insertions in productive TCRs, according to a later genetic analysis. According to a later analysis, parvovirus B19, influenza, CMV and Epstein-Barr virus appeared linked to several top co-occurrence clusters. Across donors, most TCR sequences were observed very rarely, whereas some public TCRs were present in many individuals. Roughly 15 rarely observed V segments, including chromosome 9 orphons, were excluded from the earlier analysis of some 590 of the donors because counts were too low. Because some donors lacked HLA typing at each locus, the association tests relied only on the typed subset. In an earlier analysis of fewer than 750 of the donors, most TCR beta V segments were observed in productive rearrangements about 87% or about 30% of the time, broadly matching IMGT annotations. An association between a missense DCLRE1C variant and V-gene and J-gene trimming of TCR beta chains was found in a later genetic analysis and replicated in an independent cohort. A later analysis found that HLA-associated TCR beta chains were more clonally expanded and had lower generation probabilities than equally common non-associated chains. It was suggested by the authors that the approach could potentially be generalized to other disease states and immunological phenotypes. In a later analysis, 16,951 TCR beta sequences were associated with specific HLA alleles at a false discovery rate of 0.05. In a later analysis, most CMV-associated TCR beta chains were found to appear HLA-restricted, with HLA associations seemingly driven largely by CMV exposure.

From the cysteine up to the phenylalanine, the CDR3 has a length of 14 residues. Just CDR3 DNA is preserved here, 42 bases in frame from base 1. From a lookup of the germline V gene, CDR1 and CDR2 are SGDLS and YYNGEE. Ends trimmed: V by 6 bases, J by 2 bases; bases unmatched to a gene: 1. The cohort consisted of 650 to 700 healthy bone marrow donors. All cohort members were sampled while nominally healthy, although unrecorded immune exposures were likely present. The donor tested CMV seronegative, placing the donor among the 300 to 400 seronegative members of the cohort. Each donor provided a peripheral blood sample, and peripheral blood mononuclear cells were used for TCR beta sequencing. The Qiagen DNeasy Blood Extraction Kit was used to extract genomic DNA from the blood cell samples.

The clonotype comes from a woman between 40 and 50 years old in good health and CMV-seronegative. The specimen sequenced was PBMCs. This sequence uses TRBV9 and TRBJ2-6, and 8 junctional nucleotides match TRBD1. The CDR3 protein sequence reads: CASKQGAGANVLTF. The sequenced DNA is TGTGCCAGCAAACAGGGGGCTGGGGCCAACGTCCTGACTTTC.